The T cell receptor (beta chain) under discussion was sequenced for a study of blood T cell repertoires in COVID-19. Study summary: Samples taken during acute and convalescent COVID-19 were collected in the United States, Italy and Spain. PBMCs, B-cell-depleted T cells, or T cells were the source of the cDNA or gDNA that made up the material.

Original handling: Estimated nucleated cell counts came from reference gene primer amplification. The method was immunoSEQ multiplex PCR; TCRdb's version includes in-frame clones alone and lacks a portion of them. V and J calls and clone size are those listed in that table; D and trimming were worked out from the DNA. Of some 200,000 clones detected, about 90% appear once; the ten largest clones hold 0.7% to 0.8%. Germline lookup yields CDR1 LNHDA and CDR2 SQIVND (reference sequence). This CDR3 comprises 14 residues. V shed 4 bases and J 5 bases; nucleotides not matched to a gene: 5. The sequencing sample was made of peripheral blood. The chain couples TRBV19 to TRBJ2-5, with 9 bases identical to TRBD1. This TCR was sampled from a woman aged 70-85 years with acute or convalescent COVID-19. Here the CDR3 reads CASSRGQGGETQYF. The CDR3 bases are TGTGCCAGTAGTAGGGGACAGGGCGGGGAGACCCAGTACTTC.